This TCR beta chain was sequenced in a study of cytomegalovirus exposure and HLA in healthy donors. Findings of the study overall: A missense DCLRE1C variant was associated with V- and J-gene trimming of TCR beta chains in a later analysis, and an independent cohort replicated the association.

With 60 Vbeta and 13 Jbeta primers, the PCR was carried out. Only in-frame clones appear in the TCRdb table, and some are missing; sequencing was by immunoSEQ multiplex PCR. The sample lists around 50,000 clones, around 80% occurring once. Concerning this clone: Its antigen is as yet unknown.

The material sequenced was PBMCs. This sequence originates from a man younger than 45 in good health and CMV-seropositive.

The CDR3, as DNA: TGTGCCAGCAGGGAATCCGGGACAGCGAACACCGGGGAGCTGTTTTTT. Residues: CASRESGTANTGELFF. This sequence joins TRBV6-1 and TRBJ2-2; TRBD1 agrees at 7 bases. The CDR3 runs 16 residues. CDR1 and CDR2 from the germline V gene are MNHNS and SASEGT. The V gene end was trimmed by 6 bases and the J gene end by 0 bases; junction bases not matched to a gene: 7.